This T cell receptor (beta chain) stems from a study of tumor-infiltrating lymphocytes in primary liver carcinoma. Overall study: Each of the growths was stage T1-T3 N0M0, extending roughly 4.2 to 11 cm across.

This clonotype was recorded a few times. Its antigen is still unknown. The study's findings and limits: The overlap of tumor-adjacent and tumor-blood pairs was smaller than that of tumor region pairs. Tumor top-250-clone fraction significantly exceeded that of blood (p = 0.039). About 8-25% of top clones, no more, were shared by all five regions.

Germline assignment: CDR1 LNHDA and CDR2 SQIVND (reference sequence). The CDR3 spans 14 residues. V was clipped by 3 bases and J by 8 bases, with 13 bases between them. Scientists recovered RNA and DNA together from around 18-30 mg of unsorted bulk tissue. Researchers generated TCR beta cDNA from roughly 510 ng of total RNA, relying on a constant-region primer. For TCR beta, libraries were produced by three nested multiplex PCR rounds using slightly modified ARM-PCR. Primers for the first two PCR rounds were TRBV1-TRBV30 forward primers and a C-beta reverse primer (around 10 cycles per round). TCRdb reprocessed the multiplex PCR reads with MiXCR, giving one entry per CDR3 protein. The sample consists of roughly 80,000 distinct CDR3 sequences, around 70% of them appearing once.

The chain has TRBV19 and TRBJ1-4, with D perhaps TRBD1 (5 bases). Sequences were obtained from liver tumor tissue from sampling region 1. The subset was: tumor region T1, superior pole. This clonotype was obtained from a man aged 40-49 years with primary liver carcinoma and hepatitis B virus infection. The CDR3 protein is CASSINQGGEKLFF. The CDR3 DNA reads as TGTGCCAGTAGTATCAACCAGGGCGGCGAAAAACTGTTTTTT. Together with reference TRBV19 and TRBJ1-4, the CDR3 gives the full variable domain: DGGITQSPKYLFRKEGQNVTLSCEQNLNHDAMYWYRQDPGQGLRLIYYSQIVNDFQKGDIAEGYSVSREKKESFPLTVTSAQKNPTAFYLCASSINQGGEKLFFGSGTQLSVL.